The 3 T cell receptor beta chains reported below all come from one sample, sequenced in a study of OX40 agonist ivuxolimab in advanced cancers. The data were produced by immunoSEQ multiplex PCR, yet TCRdb's version contains in-frame clones alone and is incomplete. The data hold more than 65,000 clones, with about three quarters observed a single time. The source was CD4+ or CD8+ T cells sorted from blood, collected in a trial of the OX40 agonist ivuxolimab. The receptors derive from an adult with an advanced solid tumor such as melanoma, head and neck, liver or kidney cancer.

This clone appeared a single time. The V call is TRBV6-1, the J call TRBJ1-4; D is uncertain. Trimming stripped 7 bases from V and 3 bases from J, with 15 bases between. The germline V gene has CDR1 MNHNS and CDR2 SASEGT. CDR3 size: 15 residues. The CDR3 protein is CASTKIQSPNEKLFF. CDR3 coding DNA: TGTGCCAGCACTAAGATACAGTCCCCTAATGAAAAACTGTTTTTT.

Comments on this clone: Sequence at one end of the junction differs from germline and may be a read error. The genes are TRBV5-6 and TRBJ2-7, with D possibly matching TRBD1 (5 bases). Germline V CDR1 and CDR2: SGHDT, YYEEEE. This CDR3 region has 13 residues. The CDR3 is CASSLGVTESLDF. The CDR3 region has the DNA TGTGCCAGCAGCTTGGGGGTGACAGAAAGTTTGGACTTC. Looking up the rest from reference TRBV5-6 and TRBJ2-7 gives the full variable domain: DAGVTQSPTHLIKTRGQQVTLRCSPKSGHDTVSWYQQALGQGPQFIFQYYEEEERQRGNFPDRFSGHQFPNYSSELNVNALLLGDSALYLCASSLGVTESLDFGPGTRLTVT.

This clone has only a few counts. The same CDR3 arises from other DNA sequences in this sample as well. V usage is TRBV28 and J usage is TRBJ1-4; 10 nucleotides line up with TRBD1. Germline CDR1 is MDHEN and CDR2 is SYDVKM. Germline trimming cut 5 bases from V and 8 bases from J; bases unmatched to any gene: 5. The CDR3 runs 14 residues. The CDR3 sequence: CASSRGQGREKLFF. As DNA, the CDR3 is TGTGCCAGCAGTCGGGGACAGGGGAGGGAAAAACTGTTTTTT.